This T cell receptor beta chain was documented in a study of spatial heterogeneity in lung cancer. Study-wide points: For expanded intratumoral alpha and beta TCRs, counts tracked tumor mutation counts.

A distinct unique molecular identifier was carried by each TCR cDNA molecule. MiXCR, applied by TCRdb to the 5' RACE reads, yields one record per CDR3 protein. The sample lists 9,200 or so distinct CDR3 sequences, 5% occurring once. The CDR3 is 13 residues long. Per germline, CDR1 MNHNS and CDR2 SASEGT. V was clipped by 5 bases and J by 9 bases, with 14 bases between them. Relative to its sample, this clonotype is large. Its cognate antigen is unknown. Time point indicated: sample taken at primary tumor resection. The authors sequenced whole RNA from tumor, nontumor lung or frozen PBMC without sorting. The TCR comes from a female donor with early-stage non-small cell lung cancer. Here the sequenced sample was lung tumor tissue, taken at surgery. The rearrangement links TRBV6-1 to TRBJ1-5; D unresolved. The CDR3 DNA follows: TGTGCCAGCAGTATCCGGACCCGGGGGCCCCAGCATTTT. This translates into CASSIRTRGPQHF.